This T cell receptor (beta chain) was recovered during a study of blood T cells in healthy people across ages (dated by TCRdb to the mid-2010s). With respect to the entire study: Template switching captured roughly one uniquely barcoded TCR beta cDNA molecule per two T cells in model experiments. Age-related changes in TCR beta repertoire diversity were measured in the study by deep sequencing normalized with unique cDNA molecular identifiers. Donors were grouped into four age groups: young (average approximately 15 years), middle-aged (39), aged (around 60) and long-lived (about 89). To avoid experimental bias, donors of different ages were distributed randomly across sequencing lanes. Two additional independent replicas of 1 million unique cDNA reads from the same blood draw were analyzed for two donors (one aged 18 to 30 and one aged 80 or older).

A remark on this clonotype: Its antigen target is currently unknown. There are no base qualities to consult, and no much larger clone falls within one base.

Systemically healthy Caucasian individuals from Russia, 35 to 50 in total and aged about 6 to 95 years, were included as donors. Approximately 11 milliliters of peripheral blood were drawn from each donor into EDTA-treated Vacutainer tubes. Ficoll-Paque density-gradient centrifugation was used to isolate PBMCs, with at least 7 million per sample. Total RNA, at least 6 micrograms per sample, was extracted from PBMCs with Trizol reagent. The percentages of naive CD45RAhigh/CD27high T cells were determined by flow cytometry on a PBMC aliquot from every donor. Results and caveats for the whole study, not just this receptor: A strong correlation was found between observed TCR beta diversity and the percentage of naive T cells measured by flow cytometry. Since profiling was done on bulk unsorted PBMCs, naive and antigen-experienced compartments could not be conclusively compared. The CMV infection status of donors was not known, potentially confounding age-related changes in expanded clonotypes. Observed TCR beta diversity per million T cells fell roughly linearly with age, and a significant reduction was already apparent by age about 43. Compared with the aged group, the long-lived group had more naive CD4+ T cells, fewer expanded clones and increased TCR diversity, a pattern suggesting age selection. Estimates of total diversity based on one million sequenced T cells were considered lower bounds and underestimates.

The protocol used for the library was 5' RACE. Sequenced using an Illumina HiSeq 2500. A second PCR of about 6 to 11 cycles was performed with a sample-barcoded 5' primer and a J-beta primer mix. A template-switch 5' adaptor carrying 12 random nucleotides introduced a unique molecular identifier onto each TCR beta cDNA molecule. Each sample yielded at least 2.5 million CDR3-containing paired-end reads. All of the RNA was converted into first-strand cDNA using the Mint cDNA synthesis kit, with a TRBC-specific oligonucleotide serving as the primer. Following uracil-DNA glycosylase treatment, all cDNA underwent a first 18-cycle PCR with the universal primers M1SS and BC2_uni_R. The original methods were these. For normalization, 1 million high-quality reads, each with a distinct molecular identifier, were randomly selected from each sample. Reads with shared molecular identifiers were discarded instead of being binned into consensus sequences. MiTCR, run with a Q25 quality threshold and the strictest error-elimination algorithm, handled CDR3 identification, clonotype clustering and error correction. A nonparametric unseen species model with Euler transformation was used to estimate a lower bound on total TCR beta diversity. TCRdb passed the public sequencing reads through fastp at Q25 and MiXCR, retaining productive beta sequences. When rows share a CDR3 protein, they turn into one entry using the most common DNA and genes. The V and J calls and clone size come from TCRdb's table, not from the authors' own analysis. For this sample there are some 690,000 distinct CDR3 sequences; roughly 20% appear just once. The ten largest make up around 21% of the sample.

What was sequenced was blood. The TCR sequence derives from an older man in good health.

DNA sequence: TGTGCTCAGGAGGGAAACATTCAGTACTTC. The encoded protein is CAQEGNIQYF. The rearrangement joined TRBV30 to TRBJ2-4; a tentative D match to TRBD2 spans 6 bases. From cysteine to phenylalanine, the CDR3 is 10 amino acids long. Just the 30-base CDR3 DNA is kept, in frame starting at base 1. The germline V gene (reference sequence) supplies CDR1 GTSNPN and CDR2 SVGIG.